This TCR beta chain was obtained from a study of blood T cell repertoires in COVID-19. Study as a whole: Material from acute and convalescent COVID-19 was sourced from the United States, Italy and Spain. The cDNA or gDNA used as material had been derived from T cells, B-cell-depleted T cells, or PBMCs.

Authors' data handling: Scientists estimated how many nucleated cells there were by amplifying reference gene primers. TCRdb keeps only in-frame clones here, not all; method: immunoSEQ multiplex PCR. V, J and clone size are those of that table, while D and trimming were read from the DNA. The repertoire includes around 94,000 clones, around four fifths of them detected once, and roughly 3.2% sits in the top ten. This clonotype was obtained from a man between 45 and 60 years old with acute or convalescent COVID-19. What was sequenced was peripheral blood.

The CDR3 DNA is TGTGCCAGCAGTTTACGAACTAGCGGGGGGTACAATGAGCAGTTCTTC. Amino acid sequence: CASSLRTSGGYNEQFF. The V and J genes are TRBV6-6 and TRBJ2-1; 12 bases line up with TRBD2. V lost 4 bases to trimming and J lost 4 bases; unmatched junction nucleotides: 5. Germline CDR1 is MNHNY and CDR2 is SVGAGI (reference sequence). The length of the CDR3 is 16 residues.